This TCR beta chain was sequenced for a study of vaccination effects on CD4 cells after COVID-19. Trimming took off 5 bases at V and 8 bases at J, with 9 bases between the two ends. Germline V gene lookup returns CDR1 SGHTA and CDR2 FQGNSA. This CDR3 is 12 amino acids long. Before sequencing, viral peptide pools were used by the ViraFEST assay to expand antigen-specific CD4+ T cells. CD4+ T cells were isolated after 10 days of culture. The participants, recipients of two vaccine doses, got either BNT162b2 or mRNA-1273. None of the vaccinated had previously contracted SARS-CoV-2, and their nucleocapsid antibodies tested negative. For each well, two million PBMC were cultured with 10 IU/ml IL-2 and 9.5 to 10 ug/ml peptides. This clone occurred once. What it binds is not known. This table comes from immunoSEQ multiplex PCR, and its TCRdb copy is limited to in-frame clones, with some not included. The data hold about 24,000 clones, with 75% to 85% observed a single time.

The specimen was CD4+ T cells from PBMCs cultured with SARS-CoV-2 spike peptides, collected after COVID-19 vaccination. The clonotype comes from a human donor who received a COVID-19 vaccine. Some clones in this sample may be carry-over from other donors' samples. The J gene is TRBJ2-2, the V gene TRBV7-2; D possibly corresponds to TRBD1 (6 bases). The CDR3 DNA sequence: TGTGCCAGCAGCCAAAGGGGGGGGGAGCTGTTTTTT. Translated, it gives CASSQRGGELFF.